The rows below give T cell receptor beta chains drawn from one sample of a study of blood T cell repertoires in COVID-19. The protocol was immunoSEQ multiplex PCR, while the TCRdb copy is restricted to in-frame clones and leaves out a portion. This table has 250,000 to 300,000 clones, 88% appearing once. Sequencing was performed on PBMCs or T cells enriched from blood (not recorded which). These receptors all come from a woman aged 60-75 years in a cohort exposed to, infected with or recovered from COVID-19 (not recorded which). Each CDR3 is given with its conserved first and last residue. A D gene is named only where the DNA matches it firmly.

TRBV19	TRBJ2-2	TRBD1	CASSPDRAGELFF	TGTGCCAGTAGTCCCGACAGGGCCGGGGAGCTGTTTTTT
TRBV29-1	TRBJ2-7	TRBD2	CSVSRTSGYEQYF	TGCAGCGTGTCCCGGACTAGCGGATACGAGCAGTACTTC
TRBV12-1	TRBJ1-1	.	CASTHRMARMNTEAFF	TGTGCCAGCACCCACCGCATGGCCCGAATGAACACTGAAGCTTTCTTT
TRBV2	TRBJ2-7	TRBD2	CASSGTGTSGLTYEQYF	TGTGCCAGCAGTGGGACCGGGACTAGCGGACTTACCTACGAGCAGTACTTC
TRBV7-2	TRBJ1-6	.	CASTGGRALPLHF	TGTGCCAGCACTGGCGGGAGGGCGCTTCCCCTCCACTTT
TRBV7-9	TRBJ2-3	TRBD1	CASSSRDRVLDTQYF	TGTGCCAGCAGCTCCCGGGACAGGGTATTAGATACGCAGTATTTT
TRBV28	TRBJ1-3	TRBD1	CASSQQGFTGNTIYF	TGTGCCAGCAGTCAACAGGGGTTTACTGGAAACACCATATATTTT
TRBV30	TRBJ1-3	TRBD1	CAWTQGAIGNTIYF	TGTGCCTGGACTCAGGGGGCGATTGGAAACACCATATATTTT
TRBV7-2	TRBJ2-1	TRBD2	CASSLSGLAGLPLLF	TGTGCCAGCAGCCTTTCCGGACTAGCGGGACTTCCCCTGCTCTTC
TRBV7-5	TRBJ1-2	.	CARSPKWPQGRGGYTF	TGTGCCAGAAGCCCCAAGTGGCCCCAGGGTAGAGGTGGCTACACCTTC
TRBV20-1	TRBJ2-1	.	CSASRHGSSYNEQFF	TGCAGTGCTAGTAGACACGGGAGTTCCTACAATGAGCAGTTCTTC